This T cell receptor (beta chain) stems from a study of T cell repertoires in cytomegalovirus infection. Study-level information: Well-studied HLA-B-restricted epitopes and recently identified HLA-C-restricted epitopes of CMV were both used in the study. In public TCR beta signatures, there were indications of both CMV infection and matching HLA type. Study-level findings and limits: Identification of carriers of CMV plus the relevant HLA was achieved through cumulative public TCR beta family frequency. The response measured ex vivo was dominated by TCR beta clonotypes (HLA-C-restricted and CMV-specific).

TCRdb itself ran the reads through MiXCR, one entry per CDR3 protein. The table includes some 920,000 distinct CDR3 sequences, 25% to 40% detected once. Concerning this clonotype: Its antigen is not identified. At one boundary the junction diverges from the germline segment, which might be a read error.

The CDR3 loop spans 14 amino acids. The chain is built from TRBV7-1 and TRBJ1-6, with D uncertain. TRBV7-1 is annotated as an ORF whose role is uncertain. The source material was cultured CD8+ T cells from PBMCs, sampled from culture after CMV antigen stimulation. The origin of this receptor is a human donor in good health (CMV status not recorded). Some clones in this sample may be carry-over from other donors' samples. DNA of the CDR3: TGTGTCAGCATCGGACGGGAGGTTGATTCACCCCTCCACTTT. Protein sequence: CVSIGREVDSPLHF.